This TCR beta chain came from a study of blood T cells in healthy people across ages. Each sample yielded at least 6 million isolated PBMCs. V was shortened by 8 bases and J by 2 bases, with 9 bases between the two germline ends. The CDR3 has 11 amino acids. Germline values: CDR1 SQVTM, CDR2 ANQGSEA. For the second PCR, which ran for about 6 to 12 cycles, a sample-barcoded 5' primer and a J-beta primer mix were used. Tags on each cDNA molecule came from a template-switch adaptor with 12 random nucleotides. Per-sample output comprised a minimum of 3 million paired-end reads containing CDR3. MiXCR, applied by TCRdb to the 5' RACE reads, yields one record per CDR3 protein. The data contain some 1,500,000 distinct CDR3 sequences, 35% to 45% of them seen just once; the ten biggest clones take up about 4%.

The sample was blood. This sequence joins TRBV29-1 and TRBJ2-5; D gene ambiguous. The receptor was isolated from a woman under 30 in good health. CDR3 protein: CSLLVQETQYF. CDR3 coding DNA: TGCAGCCTCCTAGTGCAAGAGACCCAGTACTTC.